This T cell receptor (beta chain) was profiled in a study of blood T cell repertoires in COVID-19. Using immunoSEQ multiplex PCR, the repertoire was profiled, and TCRdb retains in-frame clones only, with some absent. This table has approximately 160,000 clones, around 87% appearing once. This clone occurred once. Additional DNA sequences in this sample encode the identical CDR3. This CDR3 comprises 14 residues. J was trimmed by 0 bases and V by 4 bases; bases with no gene match: 2. The germline V gene has CDR1 SGHRS and CDR2 YFSETQ. The sequence was obtained from a man aged 55-75 years with COVID-19, enrolled during active disease. The chain has TRBV5-1 and TRBJ2-7; 9 nucleotides align to TRBD1. Sample: peripheral blood. CDR3 residues: CASSLGQGSYEQYF. The CDR3 DNA is TGCGCCAGCAGCCTGGGACAGGGCTCCTACGAGCAGTACTTC.